These 32 T cell receptor beta chains came from one sample sequenced in a study of T cells in localized non-small cell lung cancer (dated by TCRdb to 2018 to 2020). Library construction relied on the immunoSEQ multiplex PCR assay. TCRdb re-hosts the immuneACCESS table, in-frame sequences only. Its copies lack some clones; in the studies checked, an unresolved V gene accounts for under half of them, and the cause for the rest is not known. Present in this sample are roughly 30,000 clones, about 89% of which were seen just once. Of the sample, about 3.2% is held by the ten largest clones. This specimen consisted of peripheral blood, obtained before any cancer treatment. The receptors stem from a female donor older than 55 with stage I lung adenocarcinoma.

In its sample, this clone was seen once. The chain joins TRBV28 to TRBJ1-4; 7 positions agree with TRBD1. With V trimmed by 6 bases and J by 6 bases, 10 bases remained unmatched. Per the germline V gene, CDR1 is MDHEN and CDR2 is SYDVKM. This CDR3 is 15 amino acids long. The CDR3 spells CASSSRGGADEKLFF. The CDR3, as DNA: TGTGCCAGCAGCTCCAGGGGGGGCGCGGATGAAAAACTGTTTTTT.

The V gene is TRBV5-1, the J gene TRBJ2-7; the D gene is possibly TRBD2 (5 bases). Trimming removed 4 bases from V and 6 bases from J, with 20 bases in between. From germline, CDR1 is SGHRS and CDR2 YFSETQ. The CDR3 totals 15 residues. CDR3 nucleotide sequence: TGCGCCAGCAGCCCCTATGGGGTCCCCGGAGGCGAGCAGTACTTC. Residues: CASSPYGVPGGEQYF.

This clone has just a few counts. The chain joins TRBV6-5 to TRBJ1-2; D uncertain. The germline V gene has CDR1 MNHEY and CDR2 SVGAGI. The CDR3 consists of 13 residues. Trimming stripped 4 bases from V and 2 bases from J, with 8 bases between. CDR3 nucleotides: TGTGCCAGCAGTTCACGGTGGAACTATGGCTACACCTTC. Amino acid sequence: CASSSRWNYGYTF.

The rearrangement links TRBV19 to TRBJ1-1; D is ambiguous. The V gene's germline CDR1 is LNHDA and CDR2 SQIVND (reference sequence). The CDR3 extends over 13 amino acids. Trimming shortened V by 4 bases and J by 2 bases, and 8 bases separated the two germline ends. The CDR3 coding sequence is TGTGCCAGTAGTACACAAAAAAACACTGAAGCTTTCTTT. Protein: CASSTQKNTEAFF.

The J gene is TRBJ2-1, the V gene TRBV28; D is uncertain. The germline gives CDR1 MDHEN, CDR2 SYDVKM. This CDR3 has 13 amino acids. V lost 4 bases, J lost 6 bases, and 10 bases lay in between. The CDR3 sequence is CASSSVSVNEQFF. The CDR3 DNA sequence: TGTGCCAGCAGTTCAGTTTCGGTCAATGAGCAGTTCTTC.

A note on this clone: At one of its ends the junction is not consistent with the germline gene, which may arise from a read error. Other DNA sequences from this sample encode an identical CDR3 as well. The chain employs TRBV11-2 and TRBJ1-1, with no clear D. The CDR3 spans 12 residues. CDR1 is SGHAT and CDR2 is FQNNGV in the germline V gene. CDR3 nucleotide sequence: TGTGCCAGCAGCCTAGATTACACTGAAGCTTTCTTT. It is translated as CASSLDYTEAFF.

The genes are TRBV6-6 and TRBJ1-1; tentatively, D is TRBD1 (6 bases). Germline V gives CDR1 MNHNY, CDR2 SVGAGI (reference sequence). This CDR3 contains 15 residues. V shed 7 bases and J shed 5 bases, with 20 bases lying between them. Written as DNA, the CDR3 is TGTGCCAGCAAGCCGGCAGGGGTTTGGAGGACTGAAGCTTTCTTT. This codes for CASKPAGVWRTEAFF.

In DNA, the CDR3 is TGTGCCAGCAGCATCGAGACAGGCCTCTCCTACGAGCAGTACTTC. Its protein product is CASSIETGLSYEQYF. The J gene is TRBJ2-7, the V gene TRBV7-6; D might be TRBD1 (6 bases). Trimming shortened V by 5 bases and J by 0 bases, and 14 bases separated the two germline ends. Germline V gene data show CDR1 as SGHVS and CDR2 as FNYEAQ. CDR3 length equals 15 residues. Together with reference TRBV7-6 and TRBJ2-7, the CDR3 gives the full variable domain: GAGVSQSPRYKVTKRGQDVALRCDPISGHVSLYWYRQALGQGPEFLTYFNYEAQQDKSGLPNDRFSAERPEGSISTLTIQRTEQRDSAMYRCASSIETGLSYEQYFGPGTRLTVT.

The table lists this clone with a few counts. The chain carries TRBV28 and TRBJ2-1; TRBD2 agrees at 10 bases. From germline, CDR1 is MDHEN and CDR2 SYDVKM. This CDR3 has 14 residues. With 7 bases clipped from V and 9 bases from J, the junction kept 9 bases outside the gene matches. CDR3 region: CASNTGTSVSEQFF. The CDR3 DNA sequence: TGTGCCAGCAATACGGGGACTAGCGTGAGTGAGCAGTTCTTC.

This sequence joins TRBV5-1 and TRBJ2-2; perhaps TRBD2 as D (6 bases). The ends were cut back, 0 bases at V and 6 bases at J, with 12 bases in the middle. Germline CDR1 and CDR2: SGHRS and YFSETQ. The CDR3 extends over 15 amino acids. CDR3 residues: CASSLEGGTAGELFF. CDR3 coding DNA: TGCGCCAGCAGCTTGGAGGGCGGGACGGCCGGGGAGCTGTTTTTT.

This clone was found once. V and J are TRBV15 and TRBJ2-7, with D possibly matching TRBD1 (6 bases). Trimming left V 7 bases short and J 7 bases short, with 26 bases between. Germline assignment: CDR1 LNHNV and CDR2 YYDKDF (reference sequence). The CDR3 sequence is 16 residues long. The chain's CDR3 is CATTHPMKDRTGEQYF. The DNA of the CDR3 is TGTGCCACCACCCACCCTATGAAGGACCGCACAGGGGAGCAGTACTTC.

J is TRBJ2-7 and V is TRBV5-4; 14 nucleotides line up with TRBD2. CDR3 length: 14 amino acids. Germline assignment: CDR1 SGHNT and CDR2 YYREEE (reference sequence). V gave up 6 bases and J gave up 7 bases; unmatched junction bases: 6. The CDR3 nucleotides read TGTGCCAGCACCGCCGGGACTAGCGGGGGTGAGCAGTACTTC. This sequence encodes CASTAGTSGGEQYF.

The rearrangement uses TRBV19 and TRBJ1-1, with TRBD1 as a possible D gene (5 bases). V lost 5 bases, J lost 2 bases, and 12 bases lay in between. Germline CDR1 reads LNHDA; CDR2 reads SQIVND (reference sequence). The CDR3 is 14 amino acids. The CDR3 is CASSLTDSNTEAFF. The DNA of the CDR3 is TGTGCCAGTAGTTTGACAGATTCAAACACTGAAGCTTTCTTT.

The chain employs TRBV5-1 and TRBJ2-1; TRBD1 or TRBD2 may be the D gene (6 bases each). Trimming shortened V by 3 bases and J by 8 bases, and 21 bases separated the two germline ends. Germline CDR1 SGHRS, CDR2 YFSETQ. This CDR3 is 16 amino acids long. The CDR3 nucleotides read TGCGCCAGCAGCTGGGGGGCAGCGGCCCACAGGGATGAGCAGTTCTTC. Protein: CASSWGAAAHRDEQFF. Filled out from reference TRBV5-1 and TRBJ2-1, the complete variable domain reads KAGVTQTPRYLIKTRGQQVTLSCSPISGHRSVSWYQQTPGQGLQFLFEYFSETQRNKGNFPGRFSGRQFSNSRSEMNVSTLELGDSALYLCASSWGAAAHRDEQFFGPGTRLTVL.

The rearrangement links TRBV5-1 to TRBJ1-1, with TRBD1 as a possible D gene (6 bases). V shed 3 bases and J shed 1 base, with 7 bases lying between them. This CDR3 is 13 amino acids long. CDR1 and CDR2 from the germline V gene are SGHRS and YFSETQ. CDR3: CASSSTGNTEAFF. As DNA, the CDR3 is TGCGCCAGCAGCTCGACAGGGAACACTGAAGCTTTCTTT.

This clone was observed a single time. This rearrangement joins TRBV11-3 to TRBJ2-7; 11 bases line up with TRBD1. Trimming cost V 5 bases and J 6 bases; bases outside gene matches: 12. Germline V gives CDR1 SGHNT, CDR2 YENEEA. The CDR3 length is 16 residues. The CDR3 is CASSNSRDRGISEQYF. The CDR3 nucleotides are TGTGCCAGCAGCAATAGTCGGGACAGGGGGATAAGCGAGCAGTACTTC.

This clone has only one observation. This chain uses TRBV9 with TRBJ2-7; maybe TRBD2 (5 bases). Trimming cost V 0 bases and J 0 bases, with 13 bases left between them. The CDR3 sequence is 16 residues long. Germline CDR1 is SGDLS and CDR2 is YYNGEE. The CDR3 region is CASSVEEDSYSYEQYF. The CDR3, as DNA: TGTGCCAGCAGCGTAGAAGAGGACTCCTACTCCTACGAGCAGTACTTC.

This chain joins TRBV7-9 and TRBJ2-7, with 7 bases aligning to TRBD2. The CDR3 runs 16 residues. CDR1 is SEHNR, CDR2 FQNEAQ, per germline (reference sequence). Germline trimming cut 3 bases from V and 7 bases from J; bases unmatched to any gene: 15. CDR3 bases: TGTGCCAGCAGCTTGGTCCTAGCGGAGGGCCTTTATGAGCAGTACTTC. It encodes CASSLVLAEGLYEQYF.

The V call is TRBV11-2, the J call TRBJ1-3; D gene ambiguous. Trimming stripped 5 bases from V and 0 bases from J, with 5 bases between. This CDR3 is built from 13 residues. Looked up from germline, CDR1 is SGHAT and CDR2 is FQNNGV. DNA for the CDR3: TGTGCCAGCAGCCCCCTCTCTGGAAACACCATATATTTT. Protein sequence: CASSPLSGNTIYF.

Written as DNA, the CDR3 is TGTGCCAGTAGGGGACGGAGTGGGTCCGGGGAGCTGTTTTTT. Encoded protein: CASRGRSGSGELFF. The chain is built from TRBV19 and TRBJ2-2; the D gene could be TRBD1 or TRBD2 (5 bases each). Germline V gene data show CDR1 as LNHDA and CDR2 as SQIVND (reference sequence). The V gene lost 6 bases and the J gene lost 6 bases, with 14 bases spanning the gap. The CDR3 spans 14 residues.

For this clone: The junction departs from germline at one end; a sequencing error may be responsible. This chain joins TRBV19 and TRBJ2-1, with TRBD2 identical over 10 bases. Germline V gives CDR1 LNHDA, CDR2 SQIVND (reference sequence). This CDR3 has 15 residues. CDR3: CASSPTTSGYSEQFF. The CDR3 DNA reads as TGTGCCAGTAGTCCGACGACTAGCGGGTACAGTGAGCAGTTCTTC.

V and J are TRBV7-2 and TRBJ1-3, with 7 nucleotides matching TRBD1. Germline CDR1 is SGHTA and CDR2 is FQGNSA. This CDR3 region has 16 residues. The V gene end was trimmed by 7 bases and the J gene end by 0 bases; junction bases not matched to a gene: 9. CDR3 protein: CASTPRDSYSGNTIYF. The CDR3 nucleotides are TGTGCCAGCACCCCCCGGGACAGCTACTCTGGAAACACCATATATTTT.

The chain combines TRBV9 with TRBJ1-1, with a tentative D call TRBD1 (5 bases). CDR1 SGDLS and CDR2 YYNGEE come from the germline V gene. The CDR3 is 13 amino acids. Trimming took off 3 bases at V and 6 bases at J, with 12 bases between the two ends. CDR3 sequence: CASSGPGGAEAFF. In DNA form, the CDR3 reads TGTGCCAGCAGCGGACCGGGGGGAGCTGAAGCTTTCTTT.

This chain connects TRBV10-2 to TRBJ2-4; either TRBD1 or TRBD2 may fit D (5 bases each). Per germline, CDR1 WSHSY and CDR2 SAAADI. The CDR3 is made up of 13 amino acids. Trimming removed 2 bases from V and 9 bases from J, with 11 bases in between. The CDR3, as DNA: TGCGCCAGCAGTGAGGCCAGGGAGAGCATTCAGTACTTC. It yields the protein CASSEARESIQYF.

V and J are TRBV28 and TRBJ1-5; maybe TRBD1 (5 bases). V gave up 3 bases and J gave up 1 base, with 10 bases separating them. The CDR3 contains 15 residues. Germline CDR1 and CDR2: MDHEN and SYDVKM. The CDR3 here is CASSFWRGSNQPQHF. For the CDR3, the DNA is TGTGCCAGCAGTTTTTGGCGGGGGAGCAATCAGCCCCAGCATTTT.

This clone was recorded only once. The chain combines TRBV29-1 with TRBJ2-7; tentatively, D is TRBD1 (6 bases). From germline, CDR1 is SQVTM and CDR2 ANQGSEA. This CDR3 is built from 13 residues. V lost 6 bases, J lost 4 bases, and 16 bases lay in between. CDR3 amino acids: CSVTSGTPYEQYF. CDR3 in DNA: TGCAGCGTCACTTCAGGGACACCTTACGAGCAGTACTTC.

The chain links TRBV5-1 to TRBJ2-1; D unclear. Trimming stripped 4 bases from V and 8 bases from J, with 10 bases between. The CDR3 extends over 12 amino acids. From germline, CDR1 is SGHRS and CDR2 YFSETQ. The CDR3 nucleotides are TGCGCCAGCAGCCCCCCCTCGGATGAGCAGTTCTTC. Its translation: CASSPPSDEQFF.

The chain joins TRBV5-6 to TRBJ2-2; D unclear. CDR1 SGHDT and CDR2 YYEEEE come from the germline V gene. The CDR3 consists of 12 residues. Trimming shortened V by 0 bases and J by 9 bases, and 6 bases separated the two germline ends. The CDR3 region has the DNA TGTGCCAGCAGCTTGGCCAACAGGGAGCTGTTTTTT. Encoded protein: CASSLANRELFF. Full variable domain (missing parts from reference TRBV5-6 and TRBJ2-2): DAGVTQSPTHLIKTRGQQVTLRCSPKSGHDTVSWYQQALGQGPQFIFQYYEEEERQRGNFPDRFSGHQFPNYSSELNVNALLLGDSALYLCASSLANRELFFGEGSRLTVL.

In this sample, this clone turned up once. V is TRBV7-9 and J is TRBJ2-5; 8 bases agree with TRBD2. The CDR3 totals 15 residues. V shed 5 bases, J shed 4 bases, and the junction held 9 bases outside the gene matches. The V gene's germline CDR1 is SEHNR and CDR2 FQNEAQ (reference sequence). This CDR3 is CASSQGLGEIETQYF. The CDR3 coding sequence is TGTGCCAGCAGCCAGGGACTAGGTGAGATAGAGACCCAGTACTTC.

The chain recombines TRBV7-2 with TRBJ1-1; D not resolved. The V gene's germline CDR1 is SGHTA and CDR2 FQGNSA. V was trimmed by 1 base and J by 4 bases, leaving 13 bases between them. The CDR3 spans 15 residues. CDR3 bases: TGTGCCAGCAGCTTAGACGTCGAGAGAGGCACTGAAGCTTTCTTT. It codes for CASSLDVERGTEAFF.

The chain couples TRBV27 to TRBJ2-7; 7 positions match TRBD2. The trim removed 7 bases at V and 6 bases at J, leaving 6 bases unmatched. Germline CDR1 and CDR2: MNHEY and SMNVEV (reference sequence). The CDR3 length is 12 residues. CDR3 region: CASITPGGEQYF. CDR3 in DNA: TGTGCCAGCATCACCCCGGGAGGCGAGCAGTACTTC.

The chain employs TRBV7-9 and TRBJ2-7; D gene uncertain. V was trimmed by 2 bases and J by 2 bases, leaving 10 bases between them. Germline CDR1 reads SEHNR; CDR2 reads FQNEAQ (reference sequence). The CDR3 length is 14 residues. In DNA, the CDR3 is TGTGCCAGCAGCTTAACCGCGTCCACCTACGAGCAGTACTTC. This encodes CASSLTASTYEQYF.